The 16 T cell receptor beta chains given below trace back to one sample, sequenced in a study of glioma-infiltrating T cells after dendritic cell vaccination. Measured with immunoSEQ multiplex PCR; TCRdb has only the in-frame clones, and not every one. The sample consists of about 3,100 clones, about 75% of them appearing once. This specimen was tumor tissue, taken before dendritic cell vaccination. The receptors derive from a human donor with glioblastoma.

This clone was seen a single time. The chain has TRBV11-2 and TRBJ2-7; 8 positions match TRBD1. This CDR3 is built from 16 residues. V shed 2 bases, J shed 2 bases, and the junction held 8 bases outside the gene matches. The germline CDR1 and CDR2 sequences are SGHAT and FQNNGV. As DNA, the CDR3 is TGTGCCAGCAGCTTAAATACGGGACAGGTGACCTACGAGCAGTACTTC. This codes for CASSLNTGQVTYEQYF.

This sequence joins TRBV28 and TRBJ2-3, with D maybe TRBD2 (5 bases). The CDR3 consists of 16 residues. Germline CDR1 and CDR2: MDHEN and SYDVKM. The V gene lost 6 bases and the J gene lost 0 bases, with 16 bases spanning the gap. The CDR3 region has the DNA TGTGCCAGCAGCCGACTCGGGCGGGCTAGCACAGATACGCAGTATTTT. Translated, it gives CASSRLGRASTDTQYF.

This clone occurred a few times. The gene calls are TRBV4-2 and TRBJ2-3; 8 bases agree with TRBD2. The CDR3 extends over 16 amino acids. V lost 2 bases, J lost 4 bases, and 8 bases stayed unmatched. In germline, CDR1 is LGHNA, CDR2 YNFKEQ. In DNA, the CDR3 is TGTGCCAGCAGCCAACCCGGGGGGGCGAGAGCAGATACGCAGTATTTT. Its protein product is CASSQPGGARADTQYF.

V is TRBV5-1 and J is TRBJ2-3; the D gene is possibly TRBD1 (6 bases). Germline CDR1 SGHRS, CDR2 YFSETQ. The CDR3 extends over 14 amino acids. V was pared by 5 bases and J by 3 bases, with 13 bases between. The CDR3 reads CASSQTGPTDTQYF. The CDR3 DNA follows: TGCGCCAGCAGTCAGACAGGACCAACAGATACGCAGTATTTT.

CDR3 nucleotides: TGTGCCAGCAGCTTAGTTGGACAAGGCACAGATACGCAGTATTTT. The encoded protein is CASSLVGQGTDTQYF. The V and J genes are TRBV7-2 and TRBJ2-3, with D perhaps matching TRBD1 (5 bases). Per the germline V gene, CDR1 is SGHTA and CDR2 is FQGNSA. This CDR3 spans 15 amino acids. Between the trimmed V and J ends, which lost 1 base and 1 base, there was a span of 9 bases.

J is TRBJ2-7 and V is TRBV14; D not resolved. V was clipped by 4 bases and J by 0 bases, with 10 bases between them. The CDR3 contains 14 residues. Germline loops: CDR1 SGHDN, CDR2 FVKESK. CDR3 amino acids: CASSRKEFSYEQYF. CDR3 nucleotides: TGTGCCAGCAGCCGAAAGGAGTTCTCCTACGAGCAGTACTTC. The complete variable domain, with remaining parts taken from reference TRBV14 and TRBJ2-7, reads EAGVTQFPSHSVIEKGQTVTLRCDPISGHDNLYWYRRVMGKEIKFLLHFVKESKQDESGMPNNRFLAERTGGTYSTLKVQPAELEDSGVYFCASSRKEFSYEQYFGPGTRLTVT.

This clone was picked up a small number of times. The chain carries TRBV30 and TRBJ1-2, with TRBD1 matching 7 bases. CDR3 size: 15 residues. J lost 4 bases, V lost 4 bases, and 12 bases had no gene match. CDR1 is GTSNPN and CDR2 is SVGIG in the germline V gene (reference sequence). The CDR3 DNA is TGTGCCTGGACCGGACAGGAACCAGAGTTCTATGGCTACACCTTC. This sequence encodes CAWTGQEPEFYGYTF.

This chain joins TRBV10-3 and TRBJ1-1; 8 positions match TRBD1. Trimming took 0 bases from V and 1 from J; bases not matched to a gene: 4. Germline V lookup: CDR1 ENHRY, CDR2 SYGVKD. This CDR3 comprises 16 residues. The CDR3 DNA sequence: TGTGCCATCAGTGAGTCGACTCAGGGGGCGAACACTGAAGCTTTCTTT. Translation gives CAISESTQGANTEAFF.

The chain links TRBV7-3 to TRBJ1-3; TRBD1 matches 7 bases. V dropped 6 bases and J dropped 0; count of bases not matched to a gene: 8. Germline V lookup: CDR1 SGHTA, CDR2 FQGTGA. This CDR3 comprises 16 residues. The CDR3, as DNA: TGTGCCAGCAGTTCACAGGGGAAAAGCTCTGGAAACACCATATATTTT. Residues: CASSSQGKSSGNTIYF.

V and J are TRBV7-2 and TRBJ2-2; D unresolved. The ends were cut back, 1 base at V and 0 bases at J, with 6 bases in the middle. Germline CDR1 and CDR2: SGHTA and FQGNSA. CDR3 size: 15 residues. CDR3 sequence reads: CASSLGLTNTGELFF. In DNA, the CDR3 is TGTGCCAGCAGCTTAGGACTTACGAACACCGGGGAGCTGTTTTTT.

CDR3 region: CASRLAGETQYF. CDR3 in DNA: TGTGCCAGTAGACTTGCGGGAGAGACGCAGTATTTT. The chain joins TRBV19 to TRBJ2-3; 7 nucleotides line up with TRBD2. The CDR3 length is 12 residues. Losses at the gene ends were 6 bases for V and 9 bases for J; bases not matched to a gene: 6. Germline V gene lookup returns CDR1 LNHDA and CDR2 SQIVND (reference sequence).

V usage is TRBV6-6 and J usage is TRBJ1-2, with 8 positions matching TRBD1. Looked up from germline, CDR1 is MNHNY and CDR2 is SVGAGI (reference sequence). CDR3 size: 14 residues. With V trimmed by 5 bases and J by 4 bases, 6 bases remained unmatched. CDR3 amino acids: CASSTEDRAYGYTF. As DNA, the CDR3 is TGTGCCAGCAGTACCGAGGACAGGGCCTATGGCTACACCTTC.

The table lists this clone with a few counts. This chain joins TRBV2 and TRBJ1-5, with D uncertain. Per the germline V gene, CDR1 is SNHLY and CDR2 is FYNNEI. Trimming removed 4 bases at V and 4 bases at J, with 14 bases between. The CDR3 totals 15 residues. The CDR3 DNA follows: TGTGCCAGCAGTGTGGGCCAGTATCATAATCAGCCCCAGCATTTT. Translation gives CASSVGQYHNQPQHF.

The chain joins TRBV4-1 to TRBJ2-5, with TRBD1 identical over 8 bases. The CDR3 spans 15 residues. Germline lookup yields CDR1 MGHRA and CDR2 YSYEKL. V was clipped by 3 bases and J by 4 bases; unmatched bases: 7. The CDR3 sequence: CASSHAGGSGETQYF. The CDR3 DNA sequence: TGCGCCAGCAGCCACGCAGGGGGCTCCGGAGAGACCCAGTACTTC.

Here the CDR3 reads CASSTRQGRAPLHF. The CDR3, as DNA: TGTGCCAGCAGTACCCGACAGGGTCGGGCACCCCTCCACTTT. The chain has TRBV6-6 and TRBJ1-6; 7 positions agree with TRBD1. CDR3 size: 14 residues. V was clipped by 5 bases and J by 11 bases; unmatched bases: 9. Germline loops: CDR1 MNHNY, CDR2 SVGAGI (reference sequence).

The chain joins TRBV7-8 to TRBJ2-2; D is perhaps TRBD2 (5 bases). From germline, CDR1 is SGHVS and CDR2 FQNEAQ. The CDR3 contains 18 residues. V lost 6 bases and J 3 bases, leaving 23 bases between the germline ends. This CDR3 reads CASSDKRLGGVDTGELFF. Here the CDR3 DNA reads TGTGCCAGCAGTGACAAGAGGTTAGGAGGCGTCGACACCGGGGAGCTGTTTTTT. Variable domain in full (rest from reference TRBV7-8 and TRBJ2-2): GAGVSQSPRYKVAKRGQDVALRCDPISGHVSLFWYQQALGQGPEFLTYFQNEAQLDKSGLPSDRFFAERPEGSVSTLKIQRTQQEDSAVYLCASSDKRLGGVDTGELFFGEGSRLTVL.